Following are 24 T cell receptor beta chains from one sample sequenced in a study of CD8+ T cells in alopecia areata. Indicated treatment: oral pan-JAK inhibitor, 5-10 mg twice daily. RNA was extracted and reverse transcribed into cDNA as the sequencing template. Assay: immunoSEQ multiplex PCR; the TCRdb copy retains only in-frame clones and omits some. The table records approximately 160,000 clones, approximately 62% of them present only once. The source was CD4+ T cells sorted from blood, collected at week 24, from a patient treated with tofacitinib. All receptors come from a human donor with alopecia areata.

The rearrangement uses TRBV5-1 and TRBJ2-5; tentatively, D is TRBD2 (6 bases). The CDR3 contains 14 residues. Germline loops: CDR1 SGHRS, CDR2 YFSETQ. Trimming shortened V by 4 bases and J by 2 bases, and 12 bases separated the two germline ends. Written as DNA, the CDR3 is TGCGCCAGCAGCCATGGGGACTCGCAAGAGACCCAGTACTTC. It is translated as CASSHGDSQETQYF.

The genes are TRBV27 and TRBJ2-5; D tentatively fits TRBD1 or TRBD2 (6 bases each). The CDR3 runs 17 residues. With 0 bases removed from V and 1 base from J, the gap between germline ends came to 15 bases. Germline CDR1 and CDR2: MNHEY and SMNVEV (reference sequence). The CDR3 loop is CASSLSVLRGRQETQYF. In DNA form, the CDR3 reads TGTGCCAGCAGTTTATCGGTCCTACGGGGGCGCCAAGAGACCCAGTACTTC.

V usage is TRBV18 and J usage is TRBJ1-1; D is possibly TRBD1 (5 bases). The ends were cut back, 1 base at V and 1 base at J, with 10 bases in the middle. This CDR3 region has 15 residues. Germline assignment: CDR1 KGHSH and CDR2 LQKENI. CDR3 DNA sequence: TGTGCCAGCTCACCACGTGATGACAGGAACACTGAAGCTTTCTTT. Its protein is CASSPRDDRNTEAFF.

The CDR3 coding sequence is TGTGCCAGCAGCCCCCAGGGGGCTCGGAACACCGGGGAGCTGTTTTTT. As protein: CASSPQGARNTGELFF. The chain combines TRBV7-9 with TRBJ2-2, with 8 positions matching TRBD1. The trim removed 5 bases at V and 1 base at J, leaving 6 bases unmatched. Germline V CDR1 and CDR2: SEHNR, FQNEAQ (reference sequence). CDR3 length equals 16 residues.

This clone was detected only a few times. In nucleotides, the CDR3 is TGCAGCGCAACCGGGACAGGGCATTACGAGCAGTACTTC. It yields the protein CSATGTGHYEQYF. This chain connects TRBV29-1 to TRBJ2-7, with 9 bases that match TRBD1. There are 13 residues in the CDR3. V gave up 7 bases and J gave up 4 bases; unmatched junction bases: 8. Germline CDR1 and CDR2: SQVTM and ANQGSEA.

This clone was observed at least ten times. The chain employs TRBV4-1 and TRBJ1-1; TRBD1 matches 9 bases. Per germline, CDR1 MGHRA and CDR2 YSYEKL. The CDR3 length is 16 residues. Trimming cost V 1 base and J 4 bases; bases outside gene matches: 7. The CDR3 DNA is TGCGCCAGCAGCCAAGGTTCGGGGACAGGGACCACTGAAGCTTTCTTT. This gives the protein CASSQGSGTGTTEAFF.

The chain couples TRBV29-1 to TRBJ2-7; D might be TRBD2 (5 bases). Trimming left V 5 bases short and J 9 bases short, with 14 bases between. Germline V gene data show CDR1 as SQVTM and CDR2 as ANQGSEA. This CDR3 is 11 amino acids long. CDR3 region: CSVYSDGMQYF. The CDR3 DNA sequence: TGCAGCGTTTACTCGGACGGGATGCAGTACTTC.

This chain uses TRBV7-2 with TRBJ1-2; perhaps TRBD1 as D (5 bases). Germline CDR1 and CDR2: SGHTA and FQGNSA. With 3 bases removed from V and 10 bases from J, the gap between germline ends came to 15 bases. The CDR3 covers 13 residues. For the CDR3, the DNA is TGTGCCAGCAGCTTCTCGGGCAGGGACCTCTACACCTTC. It translates to CASSFSGRDLYTF.

The chain joins TRBV7-9 to TRBJ1-1; TRBD1 is a possible D gene (5 bases). V lost 8 bases and J lost 0, with 10 bases in between. The CDR3 is 13 residues long. Per the germline V gene, CDR1 is SEHNR and CDR2 is FQNEAQ (reference sequence). The CDR3 region has the DNA TGTGCCAGCGGAGGAGGGGTGAACACTGAAGCTTTCTTT. Amino acid sequence: CASGGGVNTEAFF.

The rearrangement links TRBV6-5 to TRBJ1-4; D not resolved. The CDR3 runs to 13 residues. Between the trimmed V and J ends, which lost 2 bases and 8 bases, there was a span of 9 bases. The germline CDR1 and CDR2 sequences are MNHEY and SVGAGI. CDR3 residues: CASSYAAREKLFF. The CDR3 DNA follows: TGTGCCAGCAGTTACGCCGCCAGGGAAAAACTGTTTTTT.

The chain carries TRBV10-3 and TRBJ2-1; TRBD2 matches 15 bases. CDR1 and CDR2 from the germline V gene are ENHRY and SYGVKD. The CDR3 is 16 residues long. V gave up 6 bases and J gave up 4 bases; unmatched junction bases: 4. CDR3 protein: CAIRIGTSGGYNEQFF. CDR3 DNA: TGTGCCATCAGGATAGGGACTAGCGGGGGGTACAATGAGCAGTTCTTC.

The chain is built from TRBV5-6 and TRBJ1-1, with D maybe TRBD1 (5 bases). V dropped 4 bases and J dropped 8 bases, with 15 bases sitting between them. CDR1 is SGHDT and CDR2 is YYEEEE in the germline V gene. CDR3 length: 13 residues. The CDR3: CASSRLGGAEAFF. CDR3 DNA: TGTGCCAGCAGCAGGTTGGGGGGAGCCGAAGCTTTCTTT. Complete variable domain (other parts from reference TRBV5-6 and TRBJ1-1): DAGVTQSPTHLIKTRGQQVTLRCSPKSGHDTVSWYQQALGQGPQFIFQYYEEEERQRGNFPDRFSGHQFPNYSSELNVNALLLGDSALYLCASSRLGGAEAFFGQGTRLTVV.

The chain employs TRBV6-6 and TRBJ1-4; TRBD1 might be the D (6 bases). The CDR3 extends over 14 amino acids. Germline CDR1 MNHNY, CDR2 SVGAGI (reference sequence). The V and J ends lost 6 bases and 5 bases respectively, with 13 bases between them. The CDR3 region has the DNA TGTGCCAGCAGCGCATTGACAGGAAATGAAAAACTGTTTTTT. Its translation is CASSALTGNEKLFF.

This chain connects TRBV5-1 to TRBJ1-2, with D unresolved. Germline V gene lookup returns CDR1 SGHRS and CDR2 YFSETQ. CDR3 length equals 13 residues. Trimming removed 0 bases at V and 7 bases at J, with 10 bases between. CDR3 in amino acids: CASSLDLGGGYTF. CDR3 DNA: TGCGCCAGCAGCTTGGATTTGGGTGGTGGCTACACCTTC.

This clone was seen more than once but under ten times. V and J are TRBV25-1 and TRBJ2-5, with 7 bases aligning to TRBD2. V dropped 4 bases and J dropped 1; count of bases not matched to a gene: 9. This CDR3 contains 16 residues. CDR1 is MGHDK and CDR2 is SYGVNS in the germline V gene. In DNA, the CDR3 is TGTGCCAGCAGTGCCTCGCTCGGGGGGTCCCAAGAGACCCAGTACTTC. Its protein is CASSASLGGSQETQYF.

This chain links TRBV19 with TRBJ1-2; no clear D. The CDR3 loop spans 14 amino acids. V shed 3 bases and J shed 3 bases, with 11 bases lying between them. Germline V CDR1 and CDR2: LNHDA, SQIVND (reference sequence). The CDR3 reads CASSITLIDYGYTF. Here the CDR3 DNA reads TGTGCCAGTAGTATCACCCTAATTGACTATGGCTACACCTTC. Looking up the rest from reference TRBV19 and TRBJ1-2 gives the full variable domain: DGGITQSPKYLFRKEGQNVTLSCEQNLNHDAMYWYRQDPGQGLRLIYYSQIVNDFQKGDIAEGYSVSREKKESFPLTVTSAQKNPTAFYLCASSITLIDYGYTFGSGTRLTVV.

To note about this clone: This sample includes further DNA sequences coding for the same CDR3. The rearrangement links TRBV5-6 to TRBJ2-5; no definite D call. CDR1 is SGHDT and CDR2 is YYEEEE in the germline V gene. With 4 bases removed from V and 3 bases from J, the gap between germline ends came to 4 bases. This CDR3 contains 11 residues. CDR3 sequence (DNA): TGTGCCAGCAGCCTAGAAGAGACCCAGTACTTC. It yields the protein CASSLEETQYF.

The chain joins TRBV5-1 to TRBJ2-7; 8 nucleotides align to TRBD1. This CDR3 is built from 13 residues. Per germline, CDR1 SGHRS and CDR2 YFSETQ. The junction had 5 bases not matched to a gene; V was cut back by 4 bases and J by 5 bases. The CDR3: CASSTGTGDEQYF. DNA for the CDR3: TGCGCCAGCAGCACGGGGACAGGTGACGAGCAGTACTTC.

The chain joins TRBV6-5 to TRBJ2-1; TRBD2 aligns across 9 bases. The V and J ends lost 2 bases and 5 bases, in that order; junction bases with no gene match: 4. The CDR3 is made up of 15 amino acids. The germline CDR1 and CDR2 sequences are MNHEY and SVGAGI. DNA of the CDR3: TGTGCCAGCAGTTACGAGCGGGGGGTTAACAATGAGCAGTTCTTC. Protein product: CASSYERGVNNEQFF.

The chain has TRBV19 and TRBJ2-3; D is uncertain. V dropped 0 bases and J dropped 5 bases, with 0 bases sitting between them. CDR1 and CDR2 (germline): LNHDA, SQIVND (reference sequence). CDR3 length: 11 amino acids. The CDR3 spells CASSIEDTQYF. CDR3 coding DNA: TGTGCCAGTAGTATAGAAGATACGCAGTATTTT. The full variable domain, its missing parts supplied by reference TRBV19 and TRBJ2-3, is DGGITQSPKYLFRKEGQNVTLSCEQNLNHDAMYWYRQDPGQGLRLIYYSQIVNDFQKGDIAEGYSVSREKKESFPLTVTSAQKNPTAFYLCASSIEDTQYFGPGTRLTVL.

The chain has TRBV29-1 and TRBJ1-2; D is unresolved. Germline values: CDR1 SQVTM, CDR2 ANQGSEA. V dropped 3 bases and J dropped 6 bases, with 8 bases sitting between them. CDR3 length: 11 residues. The CDR3 nucleotides read TGCAGCGTTGACAGTTTGAATGGCTACACCTTC. Protein: CSVDSLNGYTF.

The rearrangement links TRBV19 to TRBJ1-5; D is ambiguous. The CDR3 runs 13 residues. Trimming stripped 2 bases from V and 3 bases from J, with 5 bases between. Germline assignment: CDR1 LNHDA and CDR2 SQIVND (reference sequence). In nucleotides, the CDR3 is TGTGCCAGTAGTATAACAGACAATCAGCCCCAGCATTTT. This codes for CASSITDNQPQHF.

This clone appeared a single time. The chain links TRBV20-1 to TRBJ1-3, with unresolved D. The length of the CDR3 is 11 residues. V shed 7 bases and J shed 4 bases, with 8 bases lying between them. Germline CDR1 reads DFQATT; CDR2 reads SNEGSKA (reference sequence). CDR3 residues: CSVPIGNTIYF. The CDR3 bases are TGCAGTGTCCCCATAGGAAACACCATATATTTT.

This clone appeared once. The genes are TRBV7-2 and TRBJ1-6; D remains unclear. This CDR3 comprises 9 residues. Trimming pared 5 bases from V and 19 bases from J, leaving 9 bases between. CDR1 is SGHTA, CDR2 FQGNSA, per germline. In nucleotides, the CDR3 is TGTGCCAGCAGCGAGGGATTACACTTT. Its translation: CASSEGLHF. Complete variable domain (other parts from reference TRBV7-2 and TRBJ1-6): GAGVSQSPSNKVTEKGKDVELRCDPISGHTALYWYRQSLGQGLEFLIYFQGNSAPDKSGLPSDRFSAERTGGSVSTLTIQRTQQEDSAVYLCASSEGLHFGNGTRLTVT.